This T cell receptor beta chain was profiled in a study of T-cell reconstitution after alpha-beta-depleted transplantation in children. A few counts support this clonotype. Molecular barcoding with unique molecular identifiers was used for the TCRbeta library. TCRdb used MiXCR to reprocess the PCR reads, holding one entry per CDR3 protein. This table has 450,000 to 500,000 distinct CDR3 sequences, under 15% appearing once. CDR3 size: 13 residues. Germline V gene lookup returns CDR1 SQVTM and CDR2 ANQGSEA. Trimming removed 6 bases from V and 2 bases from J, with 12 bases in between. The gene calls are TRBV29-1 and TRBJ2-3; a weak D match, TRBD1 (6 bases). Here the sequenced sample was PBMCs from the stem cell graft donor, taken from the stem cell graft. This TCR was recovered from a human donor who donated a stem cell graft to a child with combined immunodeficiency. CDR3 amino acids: CSVETGLTDTQYF. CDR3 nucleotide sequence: TGCAGCGTAGAAACAGGGCTCACAGATACGCAGTATTTT.